Following are 28 T cell receptor beta chains from one sample sequenced in a study of PD-L1 blockade in urothelial cancer. Time point in this sample: peripheral blood 6 weeks after treatment start. This table comes from immunoSEQ multiplex PCR, and its TCRdb copy is limited to in-frame clones, with some not included. This sample yields some 120,000 clones, of which roughly 86% are seen a single time; around 2.4% belongs to the top ten. This specimen consisted of PBMCs, obtained around atezolizumab (anti-PD-L1) treatment. Receptors originate from a middle-aged man with urothelial cancer.

The J gene is TRBJ1-3, the V gene TRBV2; D remains ambiguous. The CDR3 totals 15 residues. Trimming pared 8 bases from V and 4 bases from J, leaving 18 bases between. Germline CDR1 and CDR2: SNHLY and FYNNEI. In DNA, the CDR3 is TGTGCCAGCGAAGGTGAACTCTTAGCCGGAAACACCATATATTTT. Residues: CASEGELLAGNTIYF.

CDR3 protein: CASSLLLAGGETQYF. In DNA, the CDR3 is TGTGCCAGCAGTTTACTCTTAGCGGGAGGGGAGACCCAGTACTTC. J is TRBJ2-5 and V is TRBV28; the match to TRBD2 covers 11 bases. V dropped 2 bases and J dropped 5; count of bases not matched to a gene: 4. The germline CDR1 and CDR2 sequences are MDHEN and SYDVKM. The CDR3 sequence is 15 residues long.

In its sample, this clone was seen once. V is TRBV27 and J is TRBJ2-1; 8 bases line up with TRBD2. This CDR3 is 14 amino acids long. Germline V CDR1 and CDR2: MNHEY, SMNVEV (reference sequence). Unmatched junction bases numbered 7, after V lost 5 bases and J lost 7 bases. CDR3 sequence: CASSQPTSANEQFF. The CDR3 coding sequence is TGTGCCAGCAGTCAACCGACTAGCGCGAATGAGCAGTTCTTC.

The chain joins TRBV27 to TRBJ2-7, with 12 bases matching TRBD2. V lost 5 bases to trimming and J lost 8 bases; unmatched junction nucleotides: 13. Germline assignment: CDR1 MNHEY and CDR2 SMNVEV (reference sequence). The CDR3 has 16 residues. The DNA of the CDR3 is TGTGCCAGCAGTCCGCTAGCGGGAGGGCCTCTTATCAAGCAGTACTTC. Residues: CASSPLAGGPLIKQYF.

There are a few counts of this clone. The CDR3 protein is CASSESRTAYNQPQHF. The CDR3 DNA sequence: TGTGCCAGCAGTGAATCGCGAACAGCTTACAATCAGCCCCAGCATTTT. The rearrangement links TRBV6-1 to TRBJ1-5, with D hard to call. Trimming removed 2 bases at V and 3 bases at J, with 14 bases between. Germline V CDR1 and CDR2: MNHNS, SASEGT. The CDR3 contains 16 residues.

This chain joins TRBV7-3 and TRBJ1-2; D not certain. The germline V gene encodes CDR1 SGHTA and CDR2 FQGTGA. The CDR3 is made up of 16 amino acids. The V and J ends lost 5 bases and 5 bases respectively, with 21 bases between them. Written as DNA, the CDR3 is TGTGCCAGCAGCGCCAAAGGGAGGTTCGACGGGTATGGCTACACCTTC. Its translation is CASSAKGRFDGYGYTF. The whole variable domain, filled in from reference TRBV7-3 and TRBJ1-2, reads GAGVSQTPSNKVTEKGKYVELRCDPISGHTALYWYRQSLGQGPEFLIYFQGTGAADDSGLPNDRFFAVRPEGSVSTLKIQRTERGDSAVYLCASSAKGRFDGYGYTFGSGTRLTVV.

The chain recombines TRBV2 with TRBJ2-5; TRBD1 is a possible D gene (5 bases). CDR1 SNHLY and CDR2 FYNNEI come from the germline V gene. The V gene lost 2 bases and the J gene lost 1 base, with 8 bases spanning the gap. The CDR3 consists of 14 residues. CDR3: CASSEKGIQETQYF. CDR3 bases: TGTGCCAGCAGTGAAAAGGGGATCCAAGAGACCCAGTACTTC. Full variable domain (remainder filled in from reference TRBV2 and TRBJ2-5): EPEVTQTPSHQVTQMGQEVILRCVPISNHLYFYWYRQILGQKVEFLVSFYNNEISEKSEIFDDQFSVERPDGSNFTLKIRSTKLEDSAMYFCASSEKGIQETQYFGPGTRLLVL.

V usage is TRBV11-2 and J usage is TRBJ1-3; D may be TRBD1 (5 bases). This CDR3 contains 14 residues. With 5 bases removed from V and 1 base from J, the gap between germline ends came to 9 bases. Germline CDR1 is SGHAT and CDR2 is FQNNGV. The CDR3 nucleotides are TGTGCCAGCAGCCTACCAGGGTCTGGAAACACCATATATTTT. Translated, it gives CASSLPGSGNTIYF.

V usage is TRBV28 and J usage is TRBJ1-5; 10 bases map to TRBD1. The germline gives CDR1 MDHEN, CDR2 SYDVKM. CDR3 length: 16 amino acids. V dropped 4 bases and J dropped 4; count of bases not matched to a gene: 7. CDR3 nucleotides: TGTGCCAGCAGTTCTCCTAGACAGGGGGCAAATCAGCCCCAGCATTTT. Protein sequence: CASSSPRQGANQPQHF.

The DNA for the CDR3 is TGTGCCAGCTCACCACGAGGGCCTGAAGCTTTCTTT. Its protein product is CASSPRGPEAFF. The chain is built from TRBV18 and TRBJ1-1, with unresolved D. This CDR3 is 12 amino acids long. The germline gives CDR1 KGHSH, CDR2 LQKENI. Deletions cut 1 base from V and 6 bases from J, with 6 bases between.

In DNA form, the CDR3 reads TGTGCCAGTAGTATGGACAGGGTGGGCAATCAGCCCCAGCATTTT. This gives the protein CASSMDRVGNQPQHF. The chain recombines TRBV19 with TRBJ1-5; 8 bases agree with TRBD1. The CDR3 length is 15 residues. Germline loops: CDR1 LNHDA, CDR2 SQIVND (reference sequence). V shed 3 bases, J shed 2 bases, and the junction held 3 bases outside the gene matches.

The V and J genes are TRBV1 and TRBJ2-2; the DNA was not used to check the table's D call, TRBD2. TRBV1 is termed a pseudogene. The CDR3 is made up of 17 amino acids. This CDR3 reads CTSSTLVGREVYGELFF. The CDR3 DNA reads as TGCACCAGCAGCACCCTGGTGGGGCGGGAGGTTTACGGGGAGCTGTTTTTT.

The chain is built from TRBV18 and TRBJ2-7; 13 nucleotides line up with TRBD2. The CDR3 length is 15 residues. Germline CDR1 and CDR2: KGHSH and LQKENI. V trimming: 3 bases; J trimming: 5 bases; junction bases outside the gene matches: 4. The DNA of the CDR3 is TGTGCCAGCTCACCCGGGACTAGCGGGAAGAACGAGCAGTACTTC. It encodes CASSPGTSGKNEQYF.

This sequence joins TRBV7-6 and TRBJ2-1; TRBD2 matches at 8 bases. The CDR3 consists of 19 residues. The V and J ends lost 5 bases and 0 bases, in that order; junction bases with no gene match: 15. The germline CDR1 and CDR2 sequences are SGHVS and FNYEAQ. The CDR3, as DNA: TGTGCCAGCAGCCCCAGGGGCGGGAGGAGAGGCGTCTCCTACAATGAGCAGTTCTTC. This translates into CASSPRGGRRGVSYNEQFF.

The CDR3 DNA follows: TGTGCCATCAGTGAGTCTCGGGACAGGGTCAATCAGCCCCAGCATTTT. Translated: CAISESRDRVNQPQHF. The V gene is TRBV10-3, the J gene TRBJ1-5, with 9 bases identical to TRBD1. After removal of 0 bases from V and 3 bases from J, the junction contained 3 bases not matched to a gene. The CDR3 covers 16 residues. Germline CDR1 reads ENHRY; CDR2 reads SYGVKD.

This clone has just a few counts. The rearrangement links TRBV6-5 to TRBJ2-1, with D possibly TRBD2 on 6 matching bases. Between the trimmed V and J ends, which lost 7 bases and 9 bases, there was a span of 22 bases. Germline CDR1 MNHEY, CDR2 SVGAGI. This CDR3 is built from 15 residues. The CDR3 protein is CASIPGGRYGSEQFF. The CDR3 DNA sequence: TGTGCCAGCATCCCCGGAGGGCGATATGGTAGTGAGCAGTTCTTC.

This clone appeared a few times. The rearrangement uses TRBV7-2 and TRBJ1-3, with D hard to call. Trimming cost V 4 bases and J 3 bases, with 19 bases left between them. The CDR3 is 17 residues long. Germline-derived CDR1 and CDR2 are SGHTA and FQGNSA. This CDR3 is CASSWALKGAVGNTIYF. CDR3 nucleotide sequence: TGTGCCAGCAGCTGGGCCCTGAAGGGAGCAGTTGGAAACACCATATATTTT.

The rearrangement uses TRBV19 and TRBJ2-7; TRBD1 is a possible D gene (7 bases). Per germline, CDR1 LNHDA and CDR2 SQIVND (reference sequence). The V gene lost 6 bases and the J gene lost 1 base, with 13 bases spanning the gap. The CDR3 runs 14 residues. In DNA, the CDR3 is TGTGCCAGTAGGGCGACAGGGAGGTCCTACGAGCAGTACTTC. Its protein is CASRATGRSYEQYF.

The sample holds one count of this clone. The J gene is TRBJ1-4, the V gene TRBV4-1; D remains ambiguous. The germline CDR1 and CDR2 sequences are MGHRA and YSYEKL. This CDR3 comprises 16 residues. Trimming took off 4 bases at V and 7 bases at J, with 19 bases between the two ends. The CDR3 DNA sequence: TGCGCCAGCAGCCGACGAGGGCTCGAGGCGGGTGAAAAACTGTTTTTT. Translation gives CASSRRGLEAGEKLFF.

CDR3: CASSLEGGWDQETQYF. In nucleotides, the CDR3 is TGTGCCAGCAGCTTAGAGGGAGGTTGGGACCAAGAGACCCAGTACTTC. The chain employs TRBV7-6 and TRBJ2-5, with a tentative D call TRBD2 (6 bases). V lost 1 base and J lost 0, with 12 bases in between. The CDR3 loop spans 16 amino acids. Germline values: CDR1 SGHVS, CDR2 FNYEAQ.

The V gene is TRBV28, the J gene TRBJ2-7; 7 bases line up with TRBD1. Germline CDR1 MDHEN, CDR2 SYDVKM. Trimming removed 0 bases from V and 7 bases from J; junction bases left unmatched: 3. There are 13 residues in the CDR3. Here the CDR3 reads CASSLWTDREQYF. The CDR3 nucleotides are TGTGCCAGCAGTTTATGGACGGACAGGGAGCAGTACTTC.

The chain carries TRBV4-1 and TRBJ2-1, with TRBD2 identical over 8 bases. The V and J ends lost 2 bases and 6 bases, in that order; junction bases with no gene match: 9. This CDR3 is built from 16 residues. Germline lookup yields CDR1 MGHRA and CDR2 YSYEKL. The DNA for the CDR3 is TGCGCCAGCAGCCAATTACTAGCGGACATACTCAATGAGCAGTTCTTC. Amino acid sequence: CASSQLLADILNEQFF.

The chain carries TRBV15 and TRBJ2-7; D possibly corresponds to TRBD1 (5 bases). Looked up from germline, CDR1 is LNHNV and CDR2 is YYDKDF (reference sequence). The CDR3 consists of 14 residues. V was pared by 0 bases and J by 2 bases, with 8 bases between. DNA for the CDR3: TGTGCCACCAGCAGAGACCAGGGTGCCTACGAGCAGTACTTC. It is translated as CATSRDQGAYEQYF.

This chain connects TRBV13 to TRBJ2-7, with 11 bases that match TRBD2. Germline V CDR1 and CDR2: PRHDT, FYEKMQ (reference sequence). The CDR3 is 19 residues long. The J segment lost 2 bases and the V segment lost 5 bases, leaving 17 bases of the junction unmatched. The CDR3 region is CASSPRFPIPTSGTYEQYF. The CDR3 DNA reads as TGTGCCAGCAGCCCGAGATTCCCTATTCCGACTAGCGGGACCTACGAGCAGTACTTC. Filled out from reference TRBV13 and TRBJ2-7, the complete variable domain reads AAGVIQSPRHLIKEKRETATLKCYPIPRHDTVYWYQQGPGQDPQFLISFYEKMQSDKGSIPDRFSAQQFSDYHSELNMSSLELGDSALYFCASSPRFPIPTSGTYEQYFGPGTRLTVT.

CDR3 nucleotide sequence: TGTGCCAGCAGCCCTAGCCCAGGGGGCTCCTACGAGCAGTACTTC. This translates into CASSPSPGGSYEQYF. This chain uses TRBV14 with TRBJ2-7, with TRBD1 matching over 7 bases. This CDR3 has 15 residues. J gave up 0 bases and V 4 bases, and 6 bases lay outside the gene matches. Looked up from germline, CDR1 is SGHDN and CDR2 is FVKESK.

CDR3 in DNA: TGTGCCAGCAGCTTAGACGGGGTAGTTCGGTGGAGTACGCAGTATTTT. Amino acids: CASSLDGVVRWSTQYF. This rearrangement joins TRBV7-2 to TRBJ2-3; D perhaps matches TRBD2 (5 bases). This CDR3 contains 16 residues. In germline, CDR1 is SGHTA, CDR2 FQGNSA. V was clipped by 1 base and J by 8 bases, with 19 bases between them. The full variable domain, completed using reference TRBV7-2 and TRBJ2-3, is GAGVSQSPSNKVTEKGKDVELRCDPISGHTALYWYRQSLGQGLEFLIYFQGNSAPDKSGLPSDRFSAERTGGSVSTLTIQRTQQEDSAVYLCASSLDGVVRWSTQYFGPGTRLTVL.

The chain combines TRBV18 with TRBJ2-7, with 11 positions matching TRBD2. The CDR3 is 14 amino acids. CDR1 and CDR2 (germline): KGHSH, LQKENI. J gave up 5 bases and V 1 base, and 1 base lay outside the gene matches. The CDR3 DNA is TGTGCCAGCTCACCACTAGCGGGAGGGGACGAGCAGTACTTC. This translates into CASSPLAGGDEQYF.

The J gene is TRBJ2-7, the V gene TRBV28, with 9 bases lining up with TRBD2. J lost 1 base, V lost 4 bases, and 11 bases had no gene match. CDR1 is MDHEN, CDR2 SYDVKM, per germline. The CDR3 is 17 amino acids. The CDR3 region has the DNA TGTGCCAGCAGTTCCCCTGGCGGGAGGGCTTCATCCTACGAGCAGTACTTC. Its translation: CASSSPGGRASSYEQYF.